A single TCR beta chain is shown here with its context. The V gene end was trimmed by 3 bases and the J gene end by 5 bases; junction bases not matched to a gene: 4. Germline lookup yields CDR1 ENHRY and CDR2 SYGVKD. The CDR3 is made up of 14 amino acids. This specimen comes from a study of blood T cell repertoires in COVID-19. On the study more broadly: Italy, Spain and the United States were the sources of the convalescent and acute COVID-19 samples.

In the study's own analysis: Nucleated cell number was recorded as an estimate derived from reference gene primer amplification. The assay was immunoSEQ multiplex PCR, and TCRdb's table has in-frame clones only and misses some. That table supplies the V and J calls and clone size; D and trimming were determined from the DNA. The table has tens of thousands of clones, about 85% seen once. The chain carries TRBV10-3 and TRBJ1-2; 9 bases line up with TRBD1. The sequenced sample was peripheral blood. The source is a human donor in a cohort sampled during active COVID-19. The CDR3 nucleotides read TGTGCCATCAGTGAAGACAGGGGGTTGTATGGCTACACCTTC. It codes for CAISEDRGLYGYTF.